Below are 27 T cell receptor beta chains sequenced from a single sample in a study of T cells in Graves' hyperthyroidism and ophthalmopathy. RNA transcripts yielded amplified TCR beta CDR3 regions. HTBI primers were employed in a first-round RT-PCR of the TCR CDR3. TCRdb re-derived calls from the multiplex PCR reads in MiXCR, one entry per CDR3 protein. The table has approximately 510,000 distinct CDR3 sequences, under 25% seen once; the top ten hold more than 20%. The sample taken for sequencing was blood. The source of these receptors is a man aged 18 to 35 with Graves' hyperthyroidism.

The V call is TRBV27, the J call TRBJ2-7, with D tentatively TRBD1 or TRBD2 (5 bases each). The CDR3 runs 15 residues. Per germline, CDR1 MNHEY and CDR2 SMNVEV (reference sequence). V lost 0 bases and J 7 bases, leaving 16 bases between the germline ends. CDR3 nucleotides: TGTGCCAGCAGTTTATCGATGGGACCACCTTGGGAGCAGTACTTC. It specifies CASSLSMGPPWEQYF.

Ten or more counts support this clonotype. CDR3 protein: CAISESKTGNQETQYF. The CDR3 coding sequence is TGTGCCATCAGTGAGTCGAAAACGGGAAACCAAGAGACCCAGTACTTC. The chain carries TRBV10-3 and TRBJ2-5; tentatively, D is TRBD2 (5 bases). Germline V lookup: CDR1 ENHRY, CDR2 SYGVKD. The V end was cut by 0 bases, the J end by 0 bases, with 11 bases between. This CDR3 comprises 16 residues.

This clonotype was seen ten or more times. The genes are TRBV14 and TRBJ1-1; D is unresolved. The CDR3 is made up of 13 amino acids. V gave up 1 base and J gave up 3 bases, with 6 bases separating them. CDR1 is SGHDN and CDR2 is FVKESK in the germline V gene. CDR3 coding DNA: TGTGCCAGCAGCCAAGTAAGAGACACTGAAGCTTTCTTT. Protein product: CASSQVRDTEAFF.

This rearrangement joins TRBV27 to TRBJ1-1, with TRBD1 matching over 7 bases. J was trimmed by 1 base and V by 4 bases; bases with no gene match: 6. The germline CDR1 and CDR2 sequences are MNHEY and SMNVEV (reference sequence). The CDR3 spans 15 residues. For the CDR3, the DNA is TGTGCCAGCAGTTCCGTCGACAGGGCGAACACTGAAGCTTTCTTT. Protein: CASSSVDRANTEAFF.

The rearrangement uses TRBV19 and TRBJ1-2; D is possibly TRBD1 (6 bases). The V gene's germline CDR1 is LNHDA and CDR2 SQIVND (reference sequence). V dropped 7 bases and J dropped 4 bases, with 19 bases sitting between them. The length of the CDR3 is 15 residues. The DNA for the CDR3 is TGTGCCAGTATCGATCCAGGGGCAGCAAGCTATGGCTACACCTTC. Its protein is CASIDPGAASYGYTF.

V and J are TRBV4-1 and TRBJ2-5; D is unclear. V shed 1 base and J shed 7 bases, with 16 bases lying between them. The CDR3 totals 15 residues. Germline CDR1 is MGHRA and CDR2 is YSYEKL. CDR3: CASSQVPGGLRTQYF. The CDR3 region has the DNA TGCGCCAGCAGCCAAGTGCCAGGCGGTCTCCGGACCCAGTACTTC.

This clonotype showed up many times. The V call is TRBV20-1, the J call TRBJ1-1; D is ambiguous. Germline loops: CDR1 DFQATT, CDR2 SNEGSKA (reference sequence). Trimming stripped 1 base from V and 1 base from J, with 10 bases between. The CDR3 sequence is 14 residues long. CDR3 nucleotides: TGCAGTGCTAGAGTGCGGCAGACGAACACTGAAGCTTTCTTT. Translation: CSARVRQTNTEAFF.

This clonotype was counted a few times. CDR3 region: CASSPRGEITLHF. The CDR3 DNA reads as TGTGCCAGCAGTCCCCGCGGGGAGATCACCCTCCACTTT. This chain joins TRBV28 and TRBJ1-6; D is unresolved. The CDR3 consists of 13 residues. Germline V gene sequence: CDR1 MDHEN, CDR2 SYDVKM. V was trimmed by 5 bases and J by 14 bases, leaving 16 bases between them.

This clonotype has ten or more counts. The chain couples TRBV10-3 to TRBJ2-6, with a possible D match to TRBD2 (6 bases). Germline V gene data show CDR1 as ENHRY and CDR2 as SYGVKD. This CDR3 spans 13 amino acids. CDR3 DNA: TGTGCAGCACGGGGGTCTGGGGCCAACGTCCTGACTTTC. Protein: CAARGSGANVLTF.

Of note for this clonotype: A junction boundary mismatches the germline segment, possibly from a read error. V is TRBV6-5 and J is TRBJ2-4, with D perhaps assigned TRBD1 or TRBD2 (6 bases each). The CDR3 is made up of 16 amino acids. Germline assignment: CDR1 MNHEY and CDR2 SVGAGI. CDR3 sequence reads: CASSHTEGGTGNIKYF. The CDR3 nucleotides read TGTGCCAGCAGTCACACGGAGGGGGGTACAGGAAACATTAAGTACTTC.

The rearrangement uses TRBV5-1 and TRBJ2-2; perhaps TRBD2 as D (6 bases). Germline V CDR1 and CDR2: SGHRS, YFSETQ. This CDR3 comprises 15 residues. The V end was cut by 6 bases, the J end by 3 bases, with 15 bases between. CDR3 in DNA: TGCGCCAGCACCCACGGAGGGCACTACACCGGGGAGCTGTTTTTT. Translating gives CASTHGGHYTGELFF.

The chain couples TRBV6-1 to TRBJ1-1; possible D gene TRBD1, 5 bases. Looked up from germline, CDR1 is MNHNS and CDR2 is SASEGT. Trimming removed 4 bases from V and 8 bases from J, with 17 bases in between. The CDR3 runs to 14 residues. The CDR3 is CASSGVGAGVEAFF. The DNA for the CDR3 is TGTGCCAGCAGTGGGGTAGGAGCGGGGGTAGAAGCTTTCTTT.

This clonotype was detected ten times or more. CDR3 sequence: CASSLDRGRQETQYF. The DNA for the CDR3 is TGTGCCAGCAGCCTGGACAGGGGGAGGCAAGAGACCCAGTACTTC. This chain uses TRBV6-2 or TRBV6-3 with TRBJ2-5; 10 nucleotides line up with TRBD1. V lost 6 bases, J lost 2 bases, and 6 bases stayed unmatched. This CDR3 region has 15 residues. The germline V gene has CDR1 MNHEY and CDR2 SVGEGT.

This clonotype has a count of ten or more. The V call is TRBV7-2, the J call TRBJ2-7, with 8 bases fitting TRBD1. The CDR3 covers 15 residues. Germline V CDR1 and CDR2: SGHTA, FQGNSA. V was pared by 1 base and J by 0 bases, with 2 bases of the junction left unmatched. In DNA, the CDR3 is TGTGCCAGCAGCTTAGGGACAGGGAGCTCCTACGAGCAGTACTTC. Translated, it gives CASSLGTGSSYEQYF.

This clonotype was found many times. CDR3 DNA sequence: TGTGCCAGCTCTGCCCGGGACAGGCCCTACGAGCAGTACTTC. This codes for CASSARDRPYEQYF. The chain links TRBV27 to TRBJ2-7; 8 bases are a match to TRBD1. Per germline, CDR1 MNHEY and CDR2 SMNVEV (reference sequence). Trimming at V came to 8 bases and at J to 2 bases, leaving 8 bases not matched to a gene. This CDR3 has 14 residues.

This clonotype has only a few counts. The genes are TRBV6-1 and TRBJ1-1, with a tentative D call TRBD1 (6 bases). Germline V lookup: CDR1 MNHNS, CDR2 SASEGT. This CDR3 is built from 13 residues. V gave up 8 bases and J gave up 1 base, with 11 bases separating them. CDR3 sequence reads: CASLQGANTEAFF. The CDR3 nucleotides are TGTGCCAGCCTACAGGGAGCGAACACTGAAGCTTTCTTT.

This clonotype has a count of ten or more. The rearrangement uses TRBV27 and TRBJ2-7, with 7 bases that match TRBD2. V was clipped by 4 bases and J by 3 bases; unmatched bases: 6. The CDR3 runs to 14 residues. Germline V gene data show CDR1 as MNHEY and CDR2 as SMNVEV (reference sequence). In DNA form, the CDR3 reads TGTGCCAGCAGTTCAGCTAGCGGCCTCTACGAGCAGTACTTC. Translating gives CASSSASGLYEQYF.

Many counts were recorded for this clonotype. CDR3 sequence reads: CATTPGQGPHQPQHF. As DNA, the CDR3 is TGTGCCACCACACCGGGACAGGGTCCCCATCAGCCCCAGCATTTT. This chain links TRBV19 with TRBJ1-5, with TRBD1 matching 9 bases. The CDR3 is 15 residues long. Per the germline V gene, CDR1 is LNHDA and CDR2 is SQIVND (reference sequence). With 10 bases clipped from V and 5 bases from J, the junction kept 12 bases outside the gene matches.

In this sample, this clonotype turned up many times. The V and J genes are TRBV28 and TRBJ2-7; D not resolved. This CDR3 comprises 13 residues. Trimming took 6 bases from V and 5 from J, leaving 14 bases between them. CDR1 and CDR2 from the germline V gene are MDHEN and SYDVKM. The CDR3 is CASSPPAGNEQYF. CDR3 DNA: TGTGCCAGCAGCCCCCCCGCTGGGAACGAGCAGTACTTC.

There are many counts of this clonotype. This sequence joins TRBV2 and TRBJ1-5; maybe TRBD1 (6 bases). CDR3 length: 19 amino acids. Germline V gene lookup returns CDR1 SNHLY and CDR2 FYNNEI. V was pared by 7 bases and J by 0 bases, with 25 bases between. For the CDR3, the DNA is TGTGCCAGCACAATCCGGGACAATAAGTACCCCTATAGCAATCAGCCCCAGCATTTT. This codes for CASTIRDNKYPYSNQPQHF.

This sequence joins TRBV7-8 and TRBJ2-7; D tentatively fits TRBD1 or TRBD2 (5 bases each). The CDR3 spans 15 residues. Germline CDR1 SGHVS, CDR2 FQNEAQ. V was cut by 0 bases and J by 7 bases, with 16 bases left in between. CDR3 nucleotides: TGTGCCAGCAGCTTAGCTTTCGGGGCCCCCGGGGAGCAGTACTTC. Translated, it gives CASSLAFGAPGEQYF.

The CDR3 reads CASSFWALRDTEAFF. CDR3 coding DNA: TGTGCCAGCAGTTTTTGGGCCCTCCGGGACACTGAAGCTTTCTTT. V is TRBV12-3 or TRBV12-4 and J is TRBJ1-1; D not resolved. Trimming cost V 3 bases and J 3 bases, with 14 bases left between them. The CDR3 extends over 15 amino acids.

This clonotype showed up many times. The chain recombines TRBV12-3 or TRBV12-4 with TRBJ2-7; the D gene could be TRBD1 or TRBD2 (5 bases each). This CDR3 is 13 amino acids long. The V and J ends lost 6 bases and 12 bases respectively, with 21 bases between them. DNA of the CDR3: TGTGCCAGCAGCCCAAGTGAGGGACCCTCTTTGTACTTC. Its protein product is CASSPSEGPSLYF.

The rearrangement joins TRBV20-1 to TRBJ1-1, with D maybe TRBD1 (5 bases). With 0 bases removed from V and 0 bases from J, the gap between germline ends came to 14 bases. The CDR3 spans 16 residues. Germline assignment: CDR1 DFQATT and CDR2 SNEGSKA (reference sequence). The CDR3 spells CSARDIQGAMNTEAFF. CDR3 bases: TGCAGTGCTAGAGACATTCAGGGAGCGATGAACACTGAAGCTTTCTTT.

This clonotype showed up just a few times. The chain joins TRBV5-1 to TRBJ2-6, with D possibly being TRBD1 (5 bases). This CDR3 region has 17 residues. V shed 1 base and J shed 1 base, with 12 bases lying between them. Germline assignment: CDR1 SGHRS and CDR2 YFSETQ. The CDR3 loop reads CASSLFTGESGANVLTF. In DNA form, the CDR3 reads TGCGCCAGCAGCTTGTTTACAGGAGAGTCTGGGGCCAACGTCCTGACTTTC.

This clonotype was seen repeatedly, ten times or more. The rearrangement uses TRBV11-2 and TRBJ2-7; 8 bases map to TRBD1. This CDR3 is built from 13 residues. Germline lookup yields CDR1 SGHAT and CDR2 FQNNGV. Germline trimming cut 5 bases from V and 5 bases from J; bases unmatched to any gene: 5. The CDR3, as DNA: TGTGCCAGCAGCGCGGACAGGGTCGACGAGCAGTACTTC. Residues: CASSADRVDEQYF. The full variable domain, completed using reference TRBV11-2 and TRBJ2-7, is EAGVAQSPRYKIIEKRQSVAFWCNPISGHATLYWYQQILGQGPKLLIQFQNNGVVDDSQLPKDRFSAERLKGVDSTLKIQPAKLEDSAVYLCASSADRVDEQYFGPGTRLTVT.

This clonotype came up many times. The gene calls are TRBV2 and TRBJ2-5; 9 bases are shared with TRBD1. Losses at the gene ends were 6 bases for V and 4 bases for J; bases not matched to a gene: 6. The CDR3 spans 14 residues. CDR1 and CDR2 (germline): SNHLY, FYNNEI. The CDR3: CASRTGGNLETQYF. The CDR3 DNA is TGTGCCAGCAGAACAGGGGGCAACTTAGAGACCCAGTACTTC.